Shown below are 15 T cell receptor beta chains from a single sample sequenced in a study of glioma-infiltrating T cells. Amplification of TCR alpha and beta CDR3 regions from RNA used iRepertoire nested multiplex PCR. TCRdb ran MiXCR on the multiplex PCR reads and lists one entry per CDR3 protein. The sample contains about 380,000 distinct CDR3 sequences, about two fifths of which appear only once. The sample comprised glioma tissue, nonneoplastic brain tissue, or PBMCs (not recorded which). These TCRs come from a human donor with low-grade glioma or glioblastoma, undergoing nonglioma brain surgery, or in good health (not recorded which).

The J gene is TRBJ2-7, the V gene TRBV20-1; 7 positions agree with TRBD1. V shed 3 bases and J 3 bases; nucleotides not matched to a gene: 5. The CDR3 runs 13 residues. The germline V gene has CDR1 DFQATT and CDR2 SNEGSKA (reference sequence). The DNA for the CDR3 is TGCAGTGCTAGTGGGACAGTCCACTACGAGCAGTACTTC. Translated, it gives CSASGTVHYEQYF.

Note on this clonotype: Being one base from a much bigger clone, this may be a read error. The J gene is TRBJ2-7, the V gene TRBV6-2 or TRBV6-3, with 11 bases aligning to TRBD2. The CDR3 is 15 residues long. V shed 7 bases and J 6 bases; nucleotides not matched to a gene: 11. The germline gives CDR1 MNHEY, CDR2 SVGEGT. The CDR3 sequence: CASTPTSGGFGEQYF. Written as DNA, the CDR3 is TGTGCCAGCACTCCAACTAGCGGGGGTTTTGGCGAGCAGTACTTC.

Details on this clonotype: It is likely a read error, because the conserved phenylalanine at the end of the CDR3 is missing. The rearrangement links TRBV11-1 to TRBJ1-1; TRBD1 is a possible D gene (6 bases). The V gene's germline CDR1 is SGHAT and CDR2 FQDESV (reference sequence). The CDR3 has 15 residues. Trimming shortened V by 0 bases and J by 0 bases, and 8 bases separated the two germline ends. CDR3 in amino acids: CASSLARGMNTEAFL. The CDR3 DNA follows: TGTGCCAGCAGCTTAGCCAGGGGCATGAACACTGAAGCTTTCTTG.

A note on this clonotype: It may be a read error: a sequence one base away is much more abundant. The V call is TRBV24-1, the J call TRBJ2-7; D is uncertain. The V end lost 0 bases, the J end lost 2 bases, and 19 bases lay between the germline ends. The germline V gene has CDR1 KGHDR and CDR2 SFDVKD. The CDR3 contains 18 residues. CDR3 DNA sequence: TGTGCCACCAGTGATTTGCATCAACGGACGGACCTCCCCTACGAGCAGTACTTC. This translates into CATSDLHQRTDLPYEQYF.

V is TRBV5-1 and J is TRBJ1-2; no definite D call. The CDR3 is 16 residues long. Germline V gene data show CDR1 as SGHRS and CDR2 as YFSETQ. Trimming removed 0 bases from V and 6 bases from J, with 18 bases in between. This chain's CDR3 is CASSLAGLGRSDGYTF. In DNA, the CDR3 is TGCGCCAGCAGCTTGGCCGGACTAGGGCGTAGCGATGGCTACACCTTC. Drawing the rest from reference TRBV5-1 and TRBJ1-2, the complete variable domain is KAGVTQTPRYLIKTRGQQVTLSCSPISGHRSVSWYQQTPGQGLQFLFEYFSETQRNKGNFPGRFSGRQFSNSRSEMNVSTLELGDSALYLCASSLAGLGRSDGYTFGSGTRLTVV.

This clonotype was seen a handful of times. V gene TRBV20-1 combines with J gene TRBJ2-7; D is perhaps TRBD2 (6 bases). The CDR3 runs to 14 residues. Germline-derived CDR1 and CDR2 are DFQATT and SNEGSKA (reference sequence). V lost 1 base, J lost 6 bases, and 16 bases lay in between. The DNA of the CDR3 is TGCAGTGCTAGAGGGAGGGAGGACTTCGGCGAGCAGTACTTC. Amino acid sequence: CSARGREDFGEQYF.

This clonotype was observed a handful of times. This rearrangement joins TRBV7-2 to TRBJ2-2, with a tentative D call TRBD2 (6 bases). The germline V and J ends were trimmed by 2 bases and 4 bases, with 14 bases remaining between them. The CDR3 is 16 residues long. Germline CDR1 and CDR2: SGHTA and FQGNSA. The DNA of the CDR3 is TGTGCCAGCAGCTTACTGGGAGGAGTATCCACCGGGGAGCTGTTTTTT. It specifies CASSLLGGVSTGELFF.

The chain combines TRBV19 with TRBJ2-7, with 7 bases identical to TRBD1. J gave up 2 bases and V 5 bases, and 3 bases lay outside the gene matches. Germline CDR1 LNHDA, CDR2 SQIVND (reference sequence). This CDR3 is 13 amino acids long. The DNA of the CDR3 is TGTGCCAGTAGTTGGGGACAGCCCTACGAGCAGTACTTC. Translating it yields CASSWGQPYEQYF.

This sequence joins TRBV15 and TRBJ2-5, with D uncertain. The CDR3 totals 14 residues. V lost 4 bases to trimming and J lost 1 base, with 10 bases between them. Germline CDR1 reads LNHNV; CDR2 reads YYDKDF (reference sequence). Here the CDR3 DNA reads TGTGCCACCAGCATTCCTCAGCGCCAAGAGACCCAGTACTTC. It translates to CATSIPQRQETQYF. The variable domain in full, completed from reference TRBV15 and TRBJ2-5, reads DAMVIQNPRYQVTQFGKPVTLSCSQTLNHNVMYWYQQKSSQAPKLLFHYYDKDFNNEADTPDNFQSRRPNTSFCFLDIRSPGLGDTAMYLCATSIPQRQETQYFGPGTRLLVL.

This clonotype was counted many times. The rearrangement uses TRBV6-2 or TRBV6-3 and TRBJ1-2; D is possibly TRBD1 (5 bases). Trimming removed 0 bases from V and 6 bases from J, with 17 bases in between. The CDR3 is made up of 16 amino acids. Germline loops: CDR1 MNHEY, CDR2 SVGEGT. The DNA of the CDR3 is TGTGCCAGCAGTTACTCGCGGGACGACAGCAGCCATGGCTACACCTTC. Its protein product is CASSYSRDDSSHGYTF.

In this sample, this clonotype turned up many times. The chain uses TRBV25-1 and TRBJ2-7, with unresolved D. The CDR3 has 11 residues. The germline V gene encodes CDR1 MGHDK and CDR2 SYGVNS. V dropped 7 bases and J dropped 7 bases, with 11 bases sitting between them. The CDR3 here is CASTDLGEQYF. CDR3 coding DNA: TGTGCCAGCACGGATCTCGGAGAGCAGTACTTC.

On this clonotype: Just one base apart from a much larger clone, this may be a read error. The J gene is TRBJ2-7, the V gene TRBV6-8; possible D gene TRBD2, 5 bases. The CDR3 length is 17 residues. CDR1 MNHGY and CDR2 SAAAGT come from the germline V gene. V was cut by 0 bases and J by 6 bases, with 21 bases left in between. In DNA form, the CDR3 reads TGTGCCAGCAGTTACTCCTCCCGTCAAGGCGGGTACTTCGAGCAGTACTTC. Its protein is CASSYSSRQGGYFEQYF.

The chain recombines TRBV5-4 with TRBJ2-7, with 10 bases that match TRBD1. CDR1 is SGHNT and CDR2 is YYREEE in the germline V gene (reference sequence). V lost 4 bases and J lost 7; bases outside the gene matches: 14. This CDR3 spans 16 amino acids. The CDR3 spells CASSRSRTGGSGEQYF. In DNA form, the CDR3 reads TGTGCCAGCAGCCGCTCCAGGACAGGGGGGTCGGGGGAGCAGTACTTC.

For this clonotype: At one end the junction does not follow the germline gene, possibly because of a read error. The J gene is TRBJ2-5, the V gene TRBV12-3 or TRBV12-4; no clear D. The CDR3 runs 16 residues. The DNA for the CDR3 is TGTGCCAGCAGTTTAAGCCCAGGACGGTACCAAGAGACCCGGTACTTC. Residues: CASSLSPGRYQETRYF.

This clonotype was seen more than once but under ten times. This chain connects TRBV2 to TRBJ1-4; D is unclear. There are 15 residues in the CDR3. Germline V gene lookup returns CDR1 SNHLY and CDR2 FYNNEI. Deletions cut 7 bases from V and 8 bases from J, with 20 bases between. CDR3 coding DNA: TGTGCCAGCACCTCCTGGGAGCGAATAGGGGAAAAACTGTTTTTT. It codes for CASTSWERIGEKLFF.